This entry features one T cell receptor (beta chain) sequence. Antigen specificity is unknown. This record comes from a study of glioma-infiltrating T cells after dendritic cell vaccination. Study-level information: Patients received three intradermal dendritic cell vaccine injections at biweekly intervals.

Study findings and constraints: Higher pretreatment TIL content predicted longer progression-free time and survival.

Up to 2 ug genomic DNA was used for TCRB CDR3 amplification. Here immunoSEQ multiplex PCR was the method, and the copy in TCRdb shows in-frame clones only, minus some. The sample yields roughly 80,000 clones, about 90% seen once. Patients had residual fresh-frozen tumor tissue and more than two years of survival data. Germline lookup yields CDR1 SEHNR and CDR2 FQNEAQ (reference sequence). V dropped 5 bases and J dropped 3; count of bases not matched to a gene: 2. The CDR3 has 16 residues. The source material was blood, sampled before dendritic cell vaccination. The TCR comes from a human donor with glioblastoma. The chain couples TRBV7-9 to TRBJ2-3, with 16 bases identical to TRBD2. As DNA, the CDR3 is TGTGCCAGCAGCCCGGGACTAGCGGGGGGGACAGATACGCAGTATTTT. Encoded protein: CASSPGLAGGTDTQYF.